The 32 T cell receptor beta chains given below trace back to one sample, sequenced in a study of metastatic and nonmetastatic thyroid tumors. Each patient went into thyroid surgery without having received any treatment. TCRdb re-called the PCR reads through MiXCR. The sample includes about 93,000 clones, roughly 12% of them seen just once. Material for sequencing was blood. Receptors were obtained from a female donor with papillary thyroid cancer or a benign thyroid nodule (not recorded which). Some clones in this sample may be carry-over from other donors' samples.

V usage is TRBV20-1 and J usage is TRBJ1-1; D is uncertain. CDR1 is DFQATT, CDR2 SNEGSKA, per germline (reference sequence). The CDR3 contains 12 residues. CDR3 in DNA: TGCATTTCCTTGACTGTGAACACTGAAGCTTTCTTT. It specifies CISLTVNTEAFF.

This clone was seen at least ten times. The chain joins TRBV9 to TRBJ1-2; weak D call: TRBD1 (5 bases). Looked up from germline, CDR1 is SGDLS and CDR2 is YYNGEE. The CDR3 runs 14 residues. V was shortened by 4 bases and J by 6 bases, with 16 bases between the two germline ends. The CDR3 DNA reads as TGTGCCAGCAGCCCCCGCGGGGGACTTGATGGCTACACCTTC. Its protein is CASSPRGGLDGYTF.

This clone was observed at least ten times. This chain connects TRBV13 to TRBJ2-7, with TRBD2 identical over 12 bases. V dropped 2 bases and J dropped 5; count of bases not matched to a gene: 4. Germline CDR1 PRHDT, CDR2 FYEKMQ (reference sequence). This CDR3 has 15 residues. The CDR3 sequence is CASSLRLAGDNEQYF. For the CDR3, the DNA is TGTGCCAGCAGCTTAAGACTAGCGGGAGATAACGAGCAGTACTTC.

This clone has ten or more counts. The chain combines TRBV5-5 with TRBJ2-1; 8 positions agree with TRBD2. The CDR3 runs 15 residues. CDR1 and CDR2 from the germline V gene are SGHKS and YYEKEE (reference sequence). V lost 0 bases and J lost 7; bases outside the gene matches: 6. CDR3 bases: TGTGCCAGCAGCTTGGAAGCGGGAGTATGGAATGAGCAGTTCTTC. It specifies CASSLEAGVWNEQFF.

This clone was detected only a few times. The rearrangement joins TRBV11-1 to TRBJ2-3; 9 nucleotides match TRBD2. The trim removed 5 bases at V and 8 bases at J, leaving 11 bases unmatched. The CDR3 runs 15 residues. Per the germline V gene, CDR1 is SGHAT and CDR2 is FQDESV (reference sequence). The CDR3 DNA reads TGTGCCAGCAGCACACGGACTAGCGCGGAGGGTACGCAGTATTTT. Residues: CASSTRTSAEGTQYF.

This clone was seen ten or more times. The chain carries TRBV9 and TRBJ1-1; no clear D. Germline values: CDR1 SGDLS, CDR2 YYNGEE. Trimming removed 4 bases from V and 1 base from J, with 8 bases in between. The CDR3 spans 13 residues. The chain's CDR3 is CASSTTPNTEAFF. Written as DNA, the CDR3 is TGTGCCAGCAGCACTACACCGAACACTGAAGCTTTCTTT.

This chain joins TRBV30 and TRBJ1-1, with D perhaps TRBD1 (5 bases). The CDR3 spans 16 residues. Germline loops: CDR1 GTSNPN, CDR2 SVGIG (reference sequence). Trimming took off 6 bases at V and 1 base at J, with 21 bases between the two ends. CDR3 protein: CACSSCGDRKNTEAFF. The CDR3 DNA sequence: TGTGCCTGTAGTAGTTGTGGCGACAGAAAGAACACTGAAGCTTTCTTT.

The table lists this clone with many counts. V is TRBV19 and J is TRBJ2-2; D is uncertain. Germline V gene data show CDR1 as LNHDA and CDR2 as SQIVND (reference sequence). V lost 6 bases and J 4 bases, leaving 9 bases between the germline ends. This CDR3 spans 13 amino acids. CDR3 DNA sequence: TGTGCCAGTAGCACCCTTACCACCGGGGAGCTGTTTTTT. It is translated as CASSTLTTGELFF.

This clone occurred many times. The chain joins TRBV7-2 to TRBJ2-7, with 7 nucleotides matching TRBD2. Trimming cost V 5 bases and J 2 bases; bases outside gene matches: 3. The CDR3 length is 13 residues. Germline CDR1 and CDR2: SGHTA and FQGNSA. The CDR3 loop is CASSPSGPYEQYF. The CDR3 DNA reads TGTGCCAGCAGCCCTAGCGGACCCTACGAGCAGTACTTC.

This clone was detected a few times. A much larger clone differs by one base, so this may be a read error. This same CDR3 is encoded by further DNA sequences in the sample. V and J are TRBV12-3 or TRBV12-4 and TRBJ2-3, with unresolved D. The CDR3 extends over 11 amino acids. V was trimmed by 6 bases and J by 6 bases, leaving 7 bases between them. In DNA, the CDR3 is TGTGCCAGCAGCATTCTTGATACGCAGTATTTT. It codes for CASSILDTQYF.

This clone was seen at least ten times. The genes are TRBV6-2 or TRBV6-3 and TRBJ2-1; 7 nucleotides align to TRBD2. The V gene end was trimmed by 5 bases and the J gene end by 1 base; junction bases not matched to a gene: 5. Germline V gene sequence: CDR1 MNHEY, CDR2 SVGEGT. This CDR3 is built from 15 residues. In nucleotides, the CDR3 is TGTGCCAGCAGTACTAGCGCAATATCCTACAATGAGCAGTTCTTC. Protein: CASSTSAISYNEQFF.

This clone was recorded at least ten times. The chain employs TRBV6-1 and TRBJ1-1; 7 bases agree with TRBD1. The CDR3 sequence is 15 residues long. Germline V gene sequence: CDR1 MNHNS, CDR2 SASEGT. V lost 6 bases and J lost 1; bases outside the gene matches: 8. The CDR3 region is CASRESRDRNTEAFF. The CDR3 bases are TGTGCCAGCAGAGAATCCCGGGACAGGAACACTGAAGCTTTCTTT.

This clone was counted at least ten times. This chain links TRBV20-1 with TRBJ2-1; no definite D call. Trimming removed 0 bases from V and 12 bases from J, with 18 bases in between. The CDR3 length is 14 residues. Germline V lookup: CDR1 DFQATT, CDR2 SNEGSKA (reference sequence). The CDR3 region has the DNA TGCAGTGCTAGAGATTCGGCTCGGGTCTATAGGCAGTTCTTC. This sequence encodes CSARDSARVYRQFF.

This clone appeared many times. V is TRBV27 and J is TRBJ2-6; 8 positions agree with TRBD1. V dropped 6 bases and J dropped 2; count of bases not matched to a gene: 3. CDR1 is MNHEY and CDR2 is SMNVEV in the germline V gene (reference sequence). The CDR3 is 15 residues long. The CDR3 protein is CASRKQGAGANVLTF. CDR3 bases: TGTGCCAGCAGAAAACAGGGGGCTGGGGCCAACGTCCTGACTTTC.

The table lists this clone with many counts. The chain carries TRBV20-1 and TRBJ2-4; 7 nucleotides align to TRBD1. CDR3 length: 15 residues. In germline, CDR1 is DFQATT, CDR2 SNEGSKA (reference sequence). V was clipped by 6 bases and J by 1 base; unmatched bases: 9. This CDR3 reads CSAAITGVAKNIQYF. CDR3 in DNA: TGCAGTGCCGCCATCACAGGGGTTGCCAAAAACATTCAGTACTTC.

This clone was found many times. The chain employs TRBV27 and TRBJ2-1; no reliable D call. Germline V gene lookup returns CDR1 MNHEY and CDR2 SMNVEV (reference sequence). The CDR3 consists of 14 residues. Trimming pared 3 bases from V and 8 bases from J, leaving 14 bases between. The CDR3 nucleotides read TGTGCCAGCAGTTTTTATGGGTTTGGGGATGAGCAGTTCTTC. It codes for CASSFYGFGDEQFF.

Ten or more counts support this clone. The chain is built from TRBV2 and TRBJ2-5, with a weak D call TRBD1 (5 bases). Germline lookup yields CDR1 SNHLY and CDR2 FYNNEI. The germline V and J ends were trimmed by 4 bases and 1 base, with 7 bases remaining between them. The length of the CDR3 is 13 residues. CDR3 DNA sequence: TGTGCCAGCAGTGGACAGCCCCAAGAGACCCAGTACTTC. Encoded protein: CASSGQPQETQYF.

This clone has at least ten counts. The rearrangement joins TRBV2 to TRBJ2-3, with 8 nucleotides matching TRBD2. The junction had 12 bases not matched to a gene; V was cut back by 10 bases and J by 9 bases. CDR1 is SNHLY and CDR2 is FYNNEI in the germline V gene. The CDR3 totals 13 residues. CDR3 residues: CANTQGLGDTQYF. The CDR3 coding sequence is TGTGCCAACACCCAGGGACTAGGGGACACGCAGTATTTT.

The V gene is TRBV28, the J gene TRBJ1-1; the match to TRBD1 covers 8 bases. There are 15 residues in the CDR3. Germline CDR1 and CDR2: MDHEN and SYDVKM. The V segment lost 5 bases and the J segment 7 bases; nucleotides outside the gene matches: 12. The CDR3 loop reads CASSPRQGQGGEAFF. The CDR3 DNA follows: TGTGCCAGCAGTCCACGACAGGGGCAGGGGGGTGAAGCTTTCTTT. The full variable domain, completed using reference TRBV28 and TRBJ1-1, is DVKVTQSSRYLVKRTGEKVFLECVQDMDHENMFWYRQDPGLGLRLIYFSYDVKMKEKGDIPEGYSVSREKKERFSLILESASTNQTSMYLCASSPRQGQGGEAFFGQGTRLTVV.

This clone came up many times. In DNA form, the CDR3 reads TGTGCCACCTTTAACGGGGACAGGGCTCAAGAGACCCAGTACTTC. This translates into CATFNGDRAQETQYF. This sequence joins TRBV6-2 or TRBV6-3 and TRBJ2-5; 9 bases fit TRBD1. J gave up 2 bases and V 10 bases, and 11 bases lay outside the gene matches. There are 15 residues in the CDR3. Germline V gene lookup returns CDR1 MNHEY and CDR2 SVGEGT.

This clone was detected many times. The rearrangement uses TRBV5-1 and TRBJ2-7; 8 positions agree with TRBD2. This CDR3 has 12 residues. V trimming: 3 bases; J trimming: 13 bases; junction bases outside the gene matches: 9. Germline-derived CDR1 and CDR2 are SGHRS and YFSETQ. CDR3 amino acids: CASSSGGEGDYF. CDR3 nucleotides: TGCGCCAGCAGCTCGGGAGGGGAGGGTGACTACTTC.

This clone came up many times. This chain uses TRBV20-1 with TRBJ2-3, with 7 bases identical to TRBD1. Unmatched junction bases numbered 7, after V lost 0 bases and J lost 1 base. The CDR3 is 16 residues long. From germline, CDR1 is DFQATT and CDR2 SNEGSKA (reference sequence). CDR3: CSARDLAGGGTDTQYF. The CDR3 region has the DNA TGCAGTGCTAGAGATCTTGCAGGGGGAGGCACAGATACGCAGTATTTT.

This clone was recorded many times. The CDR3 DNA sequence: TGTGCCAGCAGCCCGGTCGCCAGCTCTGGGGCCAACGTCCTGACTTTC. This encodes CASSPVASSGANVLTF. The chain carries TRBV27 and TRBJ2-6; no clear D gene. V dropped 6 bases and J dropped 0 bases, with 12 bases sitting between them. Germline V gene sequence: CDR1 MNHEY, CDR2 SMNVEV (reference sequence). The CDR3 runs 16 residues.

This clone was recorded at least ten times. The rearrangement joins TRBV7-6 to TRBJ1-5; the D is unclear. CDR1 is SGHVS and CDR2 is FNYEAQ in the germline V gene. V lost 2 bases, J lost 2 bases, and 13 bases lay in between. The CDR3 sequence is 16 residues long. CDR3 sequence (DNA): TGTGCCAGCAGCTTAAGTGCGGCAGGCCGCAATCAGCCCCAGCATTTT. Its translation is CASSLSAAGRNQPQHF.

The genes are TRBV6-4 and TRBJ1-1, with D perhaps matching TRBD1 (5 bases). Between the trimmed V and J ends, which lost 2 bases and 3 bases, there was a span of 28 bases. This CDR3 has 20 residues. Germline V gives CDR1 MRHNA, CDR2 SNTAGT. CDR3 sequence: CASSDTTVARTVTPDTEAFF. CDR3 bases: TGTGCCAGCAGTGACACGACAGTGGCGAGGACGGTGACTCCGGACACTGAAGCTTTCTTT.

This clone was picked up many times. V gene TRBV19 combines with J gene TRBJ1-5; the D is unclear. Looked up from germline, CDR1 is LNHDA and CDR2 is SQIVND (reference sequence). The CDR3 contains 15 residues. Trimming removed 3 bases at V and 2 bases at J, with 11 bases between. CDR3 residues: CASSISRIGNQPQHF. CDR3 sequence (DNA): TGTGCCAGTAGTATCAGTCGGATCGGCAATCAGCCCCAGCATTTT.

This clone was recorded many times. The chain has TRBV11-2 and TRBJ1-3; no clear D gene. The CDR3 totals 13 residues. Between the trimmed V and J ends, which lost 0 bases and 1 base, there was a span of 1 base. The germline V gene has CDR1 SGHAT and CDR2 FQNNGV. CDR3 DNA: TGTGCCAGCAGCTTAGAGTCTGGAAACACCATATATTTT. Its translation: CASSLESGNTIYF.

At least ten counts were recorded for this clone. The chain uses TRBV18 and TRBJ2-2, with TRBD1 matching 8 bases. The V segment lost 3 bases and the J segment 1 base; nucleotides outside the gene matches: 1. Germline V gene data show CDR1 as KGHSH and CDR2 as LQKENI. The CDR3 loop spans 15 amino acids. CDR3: CASSPGTGNTGELFF. CDR3 nucleotide sequence: TGTGCCAGCTCACCCGGGACAGGGAACACCGGGGAGCTGTTTTTT.

The chain has TRBV9 and TRBJ1-3; possible D gene TRBD1, 6 bases. Trimming left V 4 bases short and J 0 bases short, with 11 bases between. CDR1 is SGDLS and CDR2 is YYNGEE in the germline V gene. The CDR3 is 15 residues long. The CDR3 loop is CASSPDRYSGNTIYF. The CDR3 DNA reads as TGTGCCAGCAGCCCAGACAGGTACTCTGGAAACACCATATATTTT.

This clone appeared many times. This chain connects TRBV19 to TRBJ2-3, with 12 bases fitting TRBD2. Trimming cost V 4 bases and J 0 bases; bases outside gene matches: 5. In germline, CDR1 is LNHDA, CDR2 SQIVND (reference sequence). This CDR3 comprises 17 residues. CDR3 nucleotide sequence: TGTGCCAGTAGTAGAGGACTAGCGGGGACTAGCACAGATACGCAGTATTTT. It yields the protein CASSRGLAGTSTDTQYF.

Many counts were recorded for this clone. The chain employs TRBV7-2 and TRBJ1-2; 7 bases fit TRBD1. J was trimmed by 9 bases and V by 0 bases; bases with no gene match: 10. Germline CDR1 and CDR2: SGHTA and FQGNSA. The CDR3 runs 15 residues. The CDR3 loop reads CASSLASTGARSYTF. DNA for the CDR3: TGTGCCAGCAGCTTAGCTTCAACAGGGGCCAGGAGCTACACCTTC.

This clone was recorded many times. The rearrangement uses TRBV28 and TRBJ1-2, with TRBD1 identical over 7 bases. Germline-derived CDR1 and CDR2 are MDHEN and SYDVKM. This CDR3 region has 14 residues. V was pared by 4 bases and J by 8 bases, with 10 bases of the junction left unmatched. CDR3 sequence (DNA): TGTGCCAGCAGTTCCCCCACAGGGGCTCGGGGCTACACCTTC. It translates to CASSSPTGARGYTF.